The rows below give T cell receptor beta chains drawn from one sample of a study of blood T cell repertoires in COVID-19. This table comes from immunoSEQ multiplex PCR, and its TCRdb copy is limited to in-frame clones, with some not included. This table has around 140,000 clones, 88% appearing once. Sequencing was performed on peripheral blood. Receptors originate from an older woman with acute or convalescent COVID-19. The CDR3 runs from the conserved cysteine through the conserved F or W. The order of the fields is clone size, CDR3 length, D gene, J gene, V gene, CDR3 protein, CDR3 DNA. D genes are given only for firm matches. Some rows mark clone size as missing; the rest say once, few, many or name a class of expanded clone.

- 11 - TRBJ2-5 TRBV2 CASSERETQYF TGTGCCAGCAGCGAACGGGAGACCCAGTACTTC
- 14 TRBD1 TRBJ2-5 TRBV5-1 CASSSGQLQETQYF TGCGCCAGCAGCTCGGGACAGCTCCAAGAGACCCAGTACTTC
- 18 TRBD1 TRBJ1-1 TRBV28 CASSPPRGTGGGDTEAFF TGTGCCAGCAGTCCGCCGAGGGGCACAGGGGGCGGTGACACTGAAGCTTTCTTT
- 16 TRBD2 TRBJ2-1 TRBV12-5 CASGGHRGGLYNEQFF TGTGCTAGTGGAGGACACCGGGGGGGCCTGTACAATGAGCAGTTCTTC
- 15 TRBD2 TRBJ2-3 TRBV6-4 CASSGTSGRTDTQYF TGTGCCAGCAGCGGGACTAGCGGGCGCACAGATACGCAGTATTTT
- 15 - TRBJ2-2 TRBV3-1/TRBV3-2 CASSRNTGSTGELFF TGTGCCAGCAGCCGAAATACAGGGAGCACCGGGGAGCTGTTTTTT
- 15 - TRBJ2-2 TRBV11-3 CASSPEGANTGELFF TGTGCCAGCAGCCCTGAGGGGGCGAACACCGGGGAGCTGTTTTTT
- 15 TRBD1 TRBJ2-7 TRBV7-2 CASRPRPGQGYEQYF TGTGCCAGCAGACCCAGACCGGGACAGGGATACGAGCAGTACTTC
once 16 - TRBJ1-2 TRBV5-4 CASSLGGVYRNYGYTF TGTGCCAGCAGCCTTGGAGGTGTATACCGGAACTATGGCTACACCTTC
- 18 - TRBJ2-4 TRBV28 CASSSWAGTTLGENIQYF TGTGCCAGCAGTAGCTGGGCCGGGACAACACTAGGGGAAAACATTCAGTACTTC
- 14 - TRBJ1-5 TRBV5-1 CASSEQGTNQPQHF TGCGCCAGCAGCGAACAGGGTACTAATCAGCCCCAGCATTTT
- 13 - TRBJ1-2 TRBV2 CAGGGERNYGYTF TGTGCGGGGGGAGGGGAGAGGAACTATGGCTACACCTTC
- 15 TRBD1 TRBJ1-1 TRBV15 CATSRGTGTNTEAFF TGTGCCACCAGCAGAGGGACAGGTACGAACACTGAAGCTTTCTTT
- 16 TRBD2 TRBJ2-3 TRBV28 CASSTWTSGGTDTQYF TGTGCCAGCAGTACTTGGACTAGCGGTGGGACAGATACGCAGTATTTT
- 14 TRBD1 TRBJ1-6 TRBV9 CASRGGTGDSPLHF TGTGCCAGCAGGGGGGGGACAGGGGATTCACCCCTCCACTTT
- 11 - TRBJ2-1 TRBV7-2 CASSAFDEQFF TGTGCCAGCAGCGCGTTCGATGAGCAGTTCTTC
- 14 - TRBJ2-6 TRBV29-1 CSVFTGAGANVLTF TGCAGCGTTTTTACAGGCGCTGGGGCCAACGTCCTGACTTTC
- 15 TRBD1 TRBJ1-1 TRBV29-1 CSARTGGEGHTEAFF TGCAGCGCCCGGACAGGGGGTGAGGGGCACACTGAAGCTTTCTTT
- 15 - TRBJ2-1 TRBV19 CASSLRGSTGNEQFF TGTGCCAGTAGTTTGAGGGGGTCCACAGGGAATGAGCAGTTCTTC
- 13 TRBD1 TRBJ2-7 TRBV30 CAWSRQGADEQYF TGTGCCTGGAGCCGACAGGGGGCGGACGAGCAGTACTTC